The 10 T cell receptor beta chains given below trace back to one sample, sequenced in a study of Graves' ophthalmopathy and Graves' hyperthyroidism. From RNA, the CDR3 regions of TCR beta chains were amplified and sequenced. The authors performed first-round RT-PCR with HTBI primers and then a second-round multiplex PCR. TCRdb redid the calling of the multiplex PCR reads with MiXCR, one entry per CDR3 protein. The repertoire holds a few hundred thousand distinct CDR3 sequences, with 15% to 20% as singletons. The specimen was peripheral blood. The origin of the receptors is an adult woman with stable Graves' hyperthyroidism.

Ten or more counts support this clonotype. The V and J genes are TRBV28 and TRBJ1-2, with 7 bases identical to TRBD1. Germline CDR1 reads MDHEN; CDR2 reads SYDVKM. The CDR3 spans 16 residues. Trimming removed 4 bases from V and 0 bases from J; junction bases left unmatched: 8. The CDR3 DNA reads TGTGCCAGCAGTTCCACAGGGGCCCCCTCTAACTATGGCTACACCTTC. This encodes CASSSTGAPSNYGYTF.

This clonotype was recorded at least ten times. The V and J genes are TRBV6-1 and TRBJ2-7; TRBD2 matches at 11 bases. Germline assignment: CDR1 MNHNS and CDR2 SASEGT. The CDR3 runs to 15 residues. The junction had 6 bases not matched to a gene; V was cut back by 8 bases and J by 0 bases. The CDR3 spells CASYSGRADSYEQYF. CDR3 nucleotide sequence: TGTGCCAGCTATAGCGGGAGGGCCGACTCCTACGAGCAGTACTTC.

This clonotype was observed at least ten times. This chain joins TRBV6-2 or TRBV6-3 and TRBJ2-2; D may be TRBD1 (6 bases). This CDR3 comprises 17 residues. Germline V CDR1 and CDR2: MNHEY, SVGEGT. V lost 3 bases to trimming and J lost 6 bases, with 20 bases between them. The CDR3 protein is CASSYIQGQSEAGELFF. CDR3 DNA sequence: TGTGCCAGCAGTTATATTCAGGGGCAGAGTGAGGCCGGGGAGCTGTTTTTT.

In its sample, this clonotype was seen many times. This rearrangement joins TRBV15 to TRBJ2-7, with D unresolved. From germline, CDR1 is LNHNV and CDR2 YYDKDF (reference sequence). The V and J ends lost 0 bases and 1 base respectively, with 13 bases between them. The CDR3 consists of 16 residues. The CDR3 sequence: CATSRDRFSDSYEQYF. Here the CDR3 DNA reads TGTGCCACCAGCAGAGATCGATTCAGCGATTCCTACGAGCAGTACTTC.

This clonotype occurred many times. The rearrangement links TRBV29-1 to TRBJ1-1; TRBD1 might be the D (6 bases). This CDR3 has 13 residues. Germline V gene lookup returns CDR1 SQVTM and CDR2 ANQGSEA. V dropped 6 bases and J dropped 2 bases, with 13 bases sitting between them. The CDR3 sequence is CSVAGQINTEAFF. The CDR3, as DNA: TGCAGCGTCGCAGGACAGATAAACACTGAAGCTTTCTTT.

Note on this clonotype: The junction departs from germline at one end; a sequencing error may be responsible. The chain links TRBV12-3 or TRBV12-4 to TRBJ2-7; 10 bases are a match to TRBD1. The CDR3 length is 15 residues. In DNA form, the CDR3 reads TGTGCCAGCAGTCCGGGGGACAGGGGAAGCTACGAGCAGGACTTT. Its protein product is CASSPGDRGSYEQDF.

This clonotype was detected a few times. The chain combines TRBV4-1 with TRBJ1-5; tentative D call: TRBD1 (5 bases). V lost 5 bases and J lost 1, with 15 bases in between. Germline CDR1 is MGHRA and CDR2 is YSYEKL. The CDR3 sequence is 16 residues long. The CDR3 nucleotides read TGCGCCAGCAGCTACCAACCGGGGGGGAGCAATCAGCCCCAGCATTTT. It encodes CASSYQPGGSNQPQHF.

At least ten counts were recorded for this clonotype. The rearrangement joins TRBV4-3 to TRBJ2-2; no definite D call. The CDR3 consists of 17 residues. Germline values: CDR1 LGHNA, CDR2 YSLEER. V was shortened by 2 bases and J by 2 bases, with 15 bases between the two germline ends. The CDR3 here is CASSQSRTELNTGELFF. The CDR3 DNA reads as TGCGCCAGCAGCCAATCCCGGACGGAACTTAACACCGGGGAGCTGTTTTTT.

This clonotype was counted a few times. One end of the junction varies from germline; a read error may be responsible. The chain joins TRBV28 to TRBJ2-4; D tentatively reads TRBD1 or TRBD2 (5 bases each). This CDR3 is built from 12 residues. CDR1 is MDHEN, CDR2 SYDVKM, per germline. Here the CDR3 reads CASSLGGPKKFF. CDR3 DNA: TGTGCCAGCAGTTTAGGGGGTCCCAAGAAGTTCTTC.

This clonotype has at least ten counts. The gene calls are TRBV6-2 or TRBV6-3 and TRBJ1-2; weak D call: TRBD1 (5 bases). CDR3 length equals 13 residues. Germline V gene sequence: CDR1 MNHEY, CDR2 SVGEGT. V lost 5 bases, J lost 0 bases, and 7 bases lay in between. For the CDR3, the DNA is TGTGCCAGCAGTACGGACACTAACTATGGCTACACCTTC. This codes for CASSTDTNYGYTF.